Listed below are T cell receptor beta chains from one sample, sequenced in a study of shared clonotypes between healthy human individuals. Data came from immunoSEQ multiplex PCR; TCRdb stores just in-frame clones and leaves some out. The data hold 2 million to 2.5 million clones, with 93% observed a single time. The material sequenced was naive CD4+ T cells from PBMCs. The receptors come from a man aged 18 to 35 in good health. Some clones in this sample may be carry-over from other donors' samples. The CDR3 runs from the conserved cysteine through the conserved F or W. Fields, in order: D gene, J gene, V gene, clone size, CDR3 protein, CDR3 DNA. The D gene is left open where the match is weak. Only some rows state a clone size, as once, few, many or a class for expanded clones.

>-|TRBJ1-1|TRBV6-1|few
CASSEADLADEAFF
TGTGCCAGCAGTGAAGCCGACTTAGCGGATGAAGCTTTCTTT
>-|TRBJ1-5|TRBV2|-
CASSLDSSNQPQHF
TGTGCCAGCAGCCTTGACAGTAGCAATCAGCCCCAGCATTTT
>-|TRBJ1-1|TRBV2|-
CASTPGPGDTEAFF
TGTGCCAGCACCCCGGGACCTGGGGACACTGAAGCTTTCTTT
>-|TRBJ1-1|TRBV5-4|-
CASSWGSQMGGAEAFF
TGTGCCAGCAGCTGGGGCTCACAAATGGGAGGGGCTGAAGCTTTCTTT
>TRBD2|TRBJ2-1|TRBV11-3|-
CASSLGSSGRQFF
TGTGCCAGCAGCTTAGGATCTAGCGGGAGGCAGTTCTTC
>-|TRBJ1-5|TRBV19|-
CASSIRSGHLGPQHF
TGTGCCAGTAGTATAAGATCGGGACACCTTGGGCCCCAGCATTTT
>-|TRBJ2-7|TRBV7-2|-
CASSYEGSYEQYF
TGTGCCAGCAGCTACGAGGGGTCCTACGAGCAGTACTTC
>-|TRBJ2-1|TRBV7-8|-
CASSLAGVSNEQFF
TGTGCCAGCAGCTTAGCTGGGGTCAGCAATGAGCAGTTCTTC
>TRBD2|TRBJ2-5|TRBV7-2|-
CASRLGGAPETQYF
TGTGCCAGCCGCCTCGGGGGGGCACCCGAGACCCAGTACTTC
>-|TRBJ1-2|TRBV6-5|-
CASSYLVDYGYTF
TGTGCCAGCAGTTACTTAGTCGACTATGGCTACACCTTC
>-|TRBJ2-5|TRBV30|-
CAWSEGNQETQYF
TGTGCCTGGAGTGAAGGGAACCAAGAGACCCAGTACTTC
>TRBD2|TRBJ2-5|TRBV9|-
CASSVAGGEETQYF
TGTGCCAGCAGCGTAGCTGGGGGGGAAGAGACCCAGTACTTC
>-|TRBJ1-2|TRBV30|once
CAWRSRGGSRYGYTF
TGTGCCTGGAGATCCAGGGGTGGATCTAGGTATGGCTACACCTTC
>TRBD1|TRBJ2-7|TRBV2|-
CASSYRDSLTRAYEQYF
TGTGCCAGCAGTTACCGGGACAGCCTAACGAGGGCTTACGAGCAGTACTTC
>-|TRBJ1-1|TRBV28|-
CASGLLNTEAFF
TGTGCCAGCGGACTTTTGAACACTGAAGCTTTCTTT
>-|TRBJ2-2|TRBV9|-
CASSVYGGELFF
TGTGCCAGCAGCGTATATGGCGGGGAGCTGTTTTTT
>-|TRBJ2-3|TRBV2|-
CASSDSRVADTQYF
TGTGCCAGCAGTGACTCCAGGGTTGCAGATACGCAGTATTTT
>TRBD1|TRBJ2-7|TRBV30|-
CAWSGRDSYEQYF
TGTGCCTGGAGTGGCCGGGACAGCTACGAGCAGTACTTC
>TRBD2|TRBJ2-7|TRBV7-9|-
CASSLNLAGGEQYF
TGTGCCAGCAGCTTAAATCTAGCGGGAGGCGAGCAGTACTTC
>-|TRBJ1-6|TRBV6-1|-
CASRAPGSRNSPLHF
TGTGCCAGCAGGGCGCCGGGGAGTCGTAATTCACCCCTCCACTTT